The T cell receptor beta chain described here comes from a study of OX40 agonist ivuxolimab in advanced cancers. Study-wide context: In this cohort, patients received ivuxolimab, an agonistic anti-OX40 (CD134) antibody. Ivuxolimab was delivered to patients intravenously every 2 weeks at doses spanning 0.01 to 10 mg/kg. The study's findings and limits: The antigen specificity of the peripheral T cells (those that were expanded) was not determined.

Remarks on this clone: Its specificity is unknown.

TCRdb keeps only in-frame clones here, not all; method: immunoSEQ multiplex PCR. The sample lists about 82,000 clones, around 85% occurring once. Germline CDR1 reads MNHNS; CDR2 reads SASEGT. This CDR3 comprises 19 residues. J gave up 0 bases and V 3 bases, and 13 bases lay outside the gene matches. The rearrangement uses TRBV6-1 and TRBJ1-5, with 8 bases lining up with TRBD1. This receptor was identified in an adult with an advanced solid tumor such as melanoma, head and neck, liver or kidney cancer. Sequencing was performed on CD4+ or CD8+ T cells sorted from blood, taken in a trial of the OX40 agonist ivuxolimab. The CDR3 DNA reads TGTGCCAGCAGTGAGCCCGTCGGACAGGGCCTATATAGCAATCAGCCCCAGCATTTT. Translated: CASSEPVGQGLYSNQPQHF.